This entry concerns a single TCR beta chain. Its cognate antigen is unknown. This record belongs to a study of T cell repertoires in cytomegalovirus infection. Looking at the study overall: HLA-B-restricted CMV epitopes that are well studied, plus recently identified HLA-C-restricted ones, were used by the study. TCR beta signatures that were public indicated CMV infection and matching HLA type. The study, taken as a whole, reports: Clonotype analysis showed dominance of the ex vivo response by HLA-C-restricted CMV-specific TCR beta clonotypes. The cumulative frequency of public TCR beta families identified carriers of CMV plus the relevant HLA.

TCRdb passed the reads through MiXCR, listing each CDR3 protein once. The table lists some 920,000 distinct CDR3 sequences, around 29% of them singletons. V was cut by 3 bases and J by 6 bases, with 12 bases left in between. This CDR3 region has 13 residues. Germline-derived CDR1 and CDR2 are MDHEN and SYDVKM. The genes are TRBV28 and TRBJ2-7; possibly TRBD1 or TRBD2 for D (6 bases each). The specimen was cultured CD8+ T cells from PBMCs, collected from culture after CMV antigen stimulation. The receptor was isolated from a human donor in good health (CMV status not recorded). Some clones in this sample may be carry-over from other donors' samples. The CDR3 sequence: CASSFSGGREQYV. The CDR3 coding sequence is TGTGCCAGCAGTTTCAGTGGGGGGCGCGAGCAGTACGTC.